The rows below give T cell receptor beta chains drawn from one sample of a study of T cell responses to AZD1222 COVID-19 vaccine. Only in-frame clones appear in the TCRdb table, and some are missing; sequencing was by immunoSEQ multiplex PCR. The sample lists roughly 97,000 clones; roughly 88% were seen once. The sample in question was peripheral blood, obtained on day 0 of AZD1222 vaccination. Every receptor here comes from an adult in good health. Both conserved end residues are part of each CDR3. D genes are given only for firm matches. Size is stated for part of the rows, as once, few or many counts, or as a class when the clone is expanded.

v_call	j_call	d_call	clone_size	cdr3_aa	cdr3_nt
TRBV20-1	TRBJ2-7	.	.	CSASGHVVRVLGEQYF	TGCAGTGCCAGTGGACATGTGGTGAGGGTGTTGGGGGAGCAGTACTTC
TRBV6-5	TRBJ1-6	.	.	CASSYLGQGNSPLHF	TGTGCCAGCAGTTACTTGGGTCAGGGAAATTCACCCCTCCACTTT
TRBV7-9	TRBJ1-1	TRBD1	.	CASSPWDSLYTEAFF	TGTGCCAGCAGCCCCTGGGACAGCCTATACACTGAAGCTTTCTTT
TRBV4-1	TRBJ2-7	TRBD2	.	CASSSAGTSGYEQYF	TGCGCCAGCAGCTCCGCCGGGACTAGCGGGTACGAGCAGTACTTC
TRBV4-3	TRBJ2-2	TRBD2	once	CASSQDRDTAGGNTGELFF	TGCGCCAGCAGCCAAGATAGGGATACGGCGGGGGGGAACACCGGGGAGCTGTTTTTT
TRBV4-3	TRBJ2-7	.	once	CASSRGAFLGEQYF	TGCGCCAGCAGCCGCGGCGCCTTTCTGGGGGAGCAGTACTTC
TRBV7-2	TRBJ1-1	TRBD1	.	CASSSDRGGTEAFF	TGTGCCAGCAGCTCGGACAGGGGAGGCACTGAAGCTTTCTTT
TRBV9	TRBJ1-5	.	.	CASSLTGSNQPQHF	TGTGCCAGCAGCCTTACAGGGAGTAATCAGCCCCAGCATTTT
TRBV9	TRBJ1-3	.	.	CASSEAGANSGNTIYF	TGTGCCAGCAGCGAGGCAGGGGCTAACTCTGGAAACACCATATATTTT
TRBV11-2	TRBJ2-5	.	.	CASSFGTLKETQYF	TGTGCCAGCAGCTTCGGGACCTTAAAAGAGACCCAGTACTTC
TRBV9	TRBJ2-2	.	.	CASSVGHTTGELFF	TGTGCCAGCAGCGTCGGACATACCACCGGGGAGCTGTTTTTT
TRBV28	TRBJ1-4	.	.	CASSPGSATNEKLFF	TGTGCCAGCAGTCCCGGAAGTGCAACTAATGAAAAACTGTTTTTT
TRBV19	TRBJ1-4	.	.	CASRDRTAFREKLFF	TGTGCCAGTAGAGACAGGACAGCTTTTAGGGAAAAACTGTTTTTT
TRBV19	TRBJ1-1	.	.	CASRLSNRVNTEAFF	TGTGCCAGTAGGCTGTCTAACAGGGTGAACACTGAAGCTTTCTTT
TRBV28	TRBJ1-3	.	.	CASSVGQTVGNTIYF	TGTGCCAGCAGCGTCGGACAGACGGTAGGAAACACCATATATTTT
TRBV12-1	TRBJ2-2	.	.	CASSPLGRLAGGPDTGELFF	TGTGCCAGCAGCCCCCTAGGCCGTTTAGCGGGGGGCCCGGACACCGGGGAGCTGTTTTTT
TRBV28	TRBJ2-5	TRBD2	once	CASSGVLPGTSGTGKTQYF	TGTGCCAGCAGTGGTGTATTACCCGGGACTAGCGGGACTGGGAAGACCCAGTACTTC
TRBV2	TRBJ1-3	TRBD1	.	CASSSQGASISGNTIYF	TGTGCCAGCAGTTCCCAGGGGGCGAGCATAAGTGGAAACACCATATATTTT
TRBV7-2	TRBJ2-5	.	once	CASSLMYQETQYF	TGTGCCAGCAGCTTGATGTACCAAGAGACCCAGTACTTC
TRBV14	TRBJ1-2	.	few	CASSQGGSGYTF	TGTGCCAGCAGCCAAGGGGGATCTGGCTACACCTTC
TRBV28	TRBJ2-7	.	few	CASSRVGTNYEQYF	TGTGCCAGCAGTCGAGTGGGGACCAACTACGAGCAGTACTTC
TRBV7-9	TRBJ2-7	.	.	CASSSLERYGRSYEQYF	TGTGCCAGCAGCTCTCTCGAGAGGTATGGACGGTCATACGAGCAGTACTTC
TRBV6-6	TRBJ2-5	.	few	CASSYGETQYF	TGTGCCAGCAGTTATGGGGAGACCCAGTACTTC
TRBV7-2	TRBJ2-3	TRBD2	.	CASSLGGGRLGADTQYF	TGTGCCAGCAGCTTAGGTGGCGGGAGGTTGGGAGCAGATACGCAGTATTTT
TRBV5-1	TRBJ1-3	.	.	CASSLGQTRIPVLNTIYF	TGCGCCAGCAGCTTGGGCCAGACTCGCATCCCAGTGCTTAACACCATATATTTT
TRBV6-5	TRBJ2-7	.	.	CASDRSSYEQYF	TGTGCCAGCGACCGCAGCTCCTACGAGCAGTACTTC
TRBV12-3/TRBV12-4	TRBJ1-2	.	.	CASSLNSNYGYTF	TGTGCCAGCAGTTTGAATTCGAACTATGGCTACACCTTC
TRBV4-1	TRBJ2-7	TRBD1	.	CASSQLDRGRYEQYF	TGCGCCAGCAGCCAACTAGACAGGGGACGCTACGAGCAGTACTTC
TRBV7-9	TRBJ1-3	.	.	CASSFNGNTIYF	TGTGCCAGCAGTTTTAATGGAAACACCATATATTTT
TRBV15	TRBJ1-6	TRBD1	once	CATSRGQGSPLHF	TGTGCCACCAGCAGGGGACAGGGTTCACCCCTCCACTTT